The clone carrying this TCR beta chain was picked up many times. Construction of the TCRbeta library involved unique molecular identifiers. TCRdb analysed the PCR reads with MiXCR anew, one entry per CDR3 protein. The sample shows fewer than 250,000 distinct CDR3 sequences, around 8% of them seen only once. This sample is part of a study of T-cell reconstitution after alpha-beta-depleted transplantation in children. The germline V and J ends were trimmed by 10 bases and 7 bases, with 8 bases remaining between them. The CDR3 spans 9 residues. From germline, CDR1 is SGHRS and CDR2 YFSETQ. The chain has TRBV5-1 and TRBJ1-1; D is unresolved. This sequence was found in a male patient aged 10 to 17 who had a stem cell transplant for acute lymphoblastic leukemia, so the T cells may come from the graft donor. This specimen was PBMCs, mostly from graft donor cells, taken 180 days after TCRalphabeta/CD19-depleted stem cell transplant. CDR3 DNA: TGCGCCCTGGACGGTGAAGCTTTCTTT. Residues: CALDGEAFF.